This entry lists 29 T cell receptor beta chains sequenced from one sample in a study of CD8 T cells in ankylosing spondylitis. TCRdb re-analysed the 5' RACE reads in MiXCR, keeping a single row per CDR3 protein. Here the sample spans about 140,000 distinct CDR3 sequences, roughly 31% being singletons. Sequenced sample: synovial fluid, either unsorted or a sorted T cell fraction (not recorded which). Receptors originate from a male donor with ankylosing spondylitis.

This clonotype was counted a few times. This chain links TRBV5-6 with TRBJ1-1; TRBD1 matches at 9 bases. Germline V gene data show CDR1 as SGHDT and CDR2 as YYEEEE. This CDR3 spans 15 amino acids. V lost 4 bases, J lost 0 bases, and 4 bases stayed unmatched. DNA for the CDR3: TGTGCCAGCAGCACGGGACAGGGACTGAACACTGAAGCTTTCTTT. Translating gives CASSTGQGLNTEAFF.

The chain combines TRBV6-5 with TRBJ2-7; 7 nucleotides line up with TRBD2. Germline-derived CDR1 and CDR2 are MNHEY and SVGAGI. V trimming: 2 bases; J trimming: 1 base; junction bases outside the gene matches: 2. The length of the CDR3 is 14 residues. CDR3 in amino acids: CASSYGGGSYEQYF. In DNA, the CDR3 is TGTGCCAGCAGTTACGGGGGGGGTTCCTACGAGCAGTACTTC.

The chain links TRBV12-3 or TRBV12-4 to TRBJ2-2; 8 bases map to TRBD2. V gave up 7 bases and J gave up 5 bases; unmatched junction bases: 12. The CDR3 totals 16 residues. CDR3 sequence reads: CASTLGGGSYTGELFF. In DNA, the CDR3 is TGTGCCAGCACCCTGGGCGGGGGGAGTTATACCGGGGAGCTGTTTTTT.

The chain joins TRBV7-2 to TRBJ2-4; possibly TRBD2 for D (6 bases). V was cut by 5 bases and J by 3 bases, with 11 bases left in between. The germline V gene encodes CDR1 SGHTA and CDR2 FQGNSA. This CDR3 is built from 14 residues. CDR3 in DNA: TGTGCCAGCAGCCAAACTAGCAGCAAAAACATTCAGTACTTC. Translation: CASSQTSSKNIQYF.

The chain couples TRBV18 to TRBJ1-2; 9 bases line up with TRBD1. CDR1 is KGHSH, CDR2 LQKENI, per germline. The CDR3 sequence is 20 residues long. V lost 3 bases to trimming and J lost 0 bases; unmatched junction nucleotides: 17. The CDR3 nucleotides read TGTGCCAGCTCACCCAAAGACCCCGGGACAGGGATTCGGCCTAACTATGGCTACACCTTC. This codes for CASSPKDPGTGIRPNYGYTF.

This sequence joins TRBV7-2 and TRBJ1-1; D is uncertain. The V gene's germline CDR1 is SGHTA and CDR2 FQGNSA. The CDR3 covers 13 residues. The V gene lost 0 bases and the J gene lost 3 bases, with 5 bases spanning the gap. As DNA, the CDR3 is TGTGCCAGCAGCTTAGCCCGCTACACTGAAGCTTTCTTT. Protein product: CASSLARYTEAFF.

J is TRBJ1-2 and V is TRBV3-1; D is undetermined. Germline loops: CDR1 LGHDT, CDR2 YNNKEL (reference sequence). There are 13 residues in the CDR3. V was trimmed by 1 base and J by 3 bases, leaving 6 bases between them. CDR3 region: CASSQGADYGYTF. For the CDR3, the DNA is TGTGCCAGCAGCCAAGGGGCAGACTATGGCTACACCTTC.

The CDR3 sequence: CSARDRVDTQYF. The CDR3 nucleotides are TGCAGTGCTAGAGACAGGGTTGATACGCAGTATTTT. The chain has TRBV20-1 and TRBJ2-3, with a weak D call TRBD1 (5 bases). Germline V gives CDR1 DFQATT, CDR2 SNEGSKA (reference sequence). The CDR3 is made up of 12 amino acids. The V end was cut by 0 bases, the J end by 6 bases, with 7 bases between.

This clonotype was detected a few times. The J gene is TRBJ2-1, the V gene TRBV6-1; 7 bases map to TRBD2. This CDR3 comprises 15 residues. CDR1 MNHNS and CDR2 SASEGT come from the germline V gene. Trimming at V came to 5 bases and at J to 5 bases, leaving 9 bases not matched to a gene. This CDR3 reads CASSPMGGGHNEQFF. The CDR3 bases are TGTGCCAGCAGTCCAATGGGCGGGGGTCACAATGAGCAGTTCTTC.

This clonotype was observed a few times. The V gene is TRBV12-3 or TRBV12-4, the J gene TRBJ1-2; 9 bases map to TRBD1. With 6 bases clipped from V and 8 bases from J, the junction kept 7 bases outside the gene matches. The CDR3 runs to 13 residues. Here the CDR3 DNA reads TGTGCCAGCAGCCAGGGACAGGGCCGGGGCTACACCTTC. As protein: CASSQGQGRGYTF.

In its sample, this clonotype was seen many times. Here the CDR3 reads CASQGSGTSYNEQFF. The CDR3 coding sequence is TGCGCCAGTCAAGGTAGCGGGACCTCCTACAATGAGCAGTTCTTC. The rearrangement joins TRBV10-2 to TRBJ2-1; TRBD2 agrees at 8 bases. Germline CDR1 WSHSY, CDR2 SAAADI. CDR3 length: 15 residues. V trimming: 9 bases; J trimming: 0 bases; junction bases outside the gene matches: 7.

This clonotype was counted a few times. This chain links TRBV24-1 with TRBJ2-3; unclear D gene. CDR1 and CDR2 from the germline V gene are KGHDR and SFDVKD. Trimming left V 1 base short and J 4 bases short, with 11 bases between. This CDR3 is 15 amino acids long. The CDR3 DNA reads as TGTGCCACCAGTGATTTTGGCCGAATCCCAGATACGCAGTATTTT. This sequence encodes CATSDFGRIPDTQYF.

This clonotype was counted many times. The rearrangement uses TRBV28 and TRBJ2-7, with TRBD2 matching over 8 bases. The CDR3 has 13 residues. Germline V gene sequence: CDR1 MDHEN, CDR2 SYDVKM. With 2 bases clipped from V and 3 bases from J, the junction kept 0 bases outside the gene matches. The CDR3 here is CASSLLAGYEQYF. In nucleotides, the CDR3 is TGTGCCAGCAGTTTACTAGCGGGCTACGAGCAGTACTTC.

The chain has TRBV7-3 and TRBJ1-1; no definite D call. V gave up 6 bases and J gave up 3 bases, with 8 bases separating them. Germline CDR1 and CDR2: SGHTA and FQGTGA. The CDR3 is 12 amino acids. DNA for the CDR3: TGTGCCAGCAGGAATACAGACACTGAAGCTTTCTTT. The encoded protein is CASRNTDTEAFF.

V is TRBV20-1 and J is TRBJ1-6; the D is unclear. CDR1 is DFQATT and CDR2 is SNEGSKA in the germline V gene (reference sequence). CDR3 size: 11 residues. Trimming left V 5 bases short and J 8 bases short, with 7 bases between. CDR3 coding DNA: TGCAGTGCTGGCCCCGATTCACCCCTCCACTTT. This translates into CSAGPDSPLHF.

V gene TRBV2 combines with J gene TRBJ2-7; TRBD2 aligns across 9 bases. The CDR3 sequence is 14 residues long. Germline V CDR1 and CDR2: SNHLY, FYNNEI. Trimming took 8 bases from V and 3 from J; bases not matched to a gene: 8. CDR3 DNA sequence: TGTGCCAGCGGGAGGAGCGGGGGGCTCTACGAGCAGTACTTC. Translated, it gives CASGRSGGLYEQYF.

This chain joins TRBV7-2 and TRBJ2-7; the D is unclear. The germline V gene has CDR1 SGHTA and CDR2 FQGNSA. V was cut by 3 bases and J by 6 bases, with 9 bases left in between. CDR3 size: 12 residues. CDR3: CASSFTSLEQYF. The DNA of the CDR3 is TGTGCCAGCAGCTTTACATCACTCGAGCAGTACTTC.

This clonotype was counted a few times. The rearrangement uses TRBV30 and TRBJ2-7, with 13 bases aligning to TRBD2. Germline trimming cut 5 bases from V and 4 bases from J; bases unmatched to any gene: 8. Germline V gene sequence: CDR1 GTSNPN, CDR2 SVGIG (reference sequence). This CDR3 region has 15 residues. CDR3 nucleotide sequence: TGTGCCTGGGGAACGACTAGCGGGGGGCTTTACGAGCAGTACTTC. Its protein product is CAWGTTSGGLYEQYF.

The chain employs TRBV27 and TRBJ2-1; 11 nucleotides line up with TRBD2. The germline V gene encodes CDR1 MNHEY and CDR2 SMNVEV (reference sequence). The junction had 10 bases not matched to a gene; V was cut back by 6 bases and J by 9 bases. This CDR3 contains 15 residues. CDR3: CASRTVGTSGIEQFF. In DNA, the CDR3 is TGTGCCAGCAGGACAGTCGGGACTAGCGGCATTGAGCAGTTCTTC.

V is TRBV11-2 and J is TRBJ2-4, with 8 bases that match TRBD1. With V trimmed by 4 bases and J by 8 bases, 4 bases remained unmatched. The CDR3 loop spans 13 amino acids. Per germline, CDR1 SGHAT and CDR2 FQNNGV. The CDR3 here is CASSWTGWDIQYF. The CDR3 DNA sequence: TGTGCCAGCAGCTGGACAGGGTGGGACATTCAGTACTTC.

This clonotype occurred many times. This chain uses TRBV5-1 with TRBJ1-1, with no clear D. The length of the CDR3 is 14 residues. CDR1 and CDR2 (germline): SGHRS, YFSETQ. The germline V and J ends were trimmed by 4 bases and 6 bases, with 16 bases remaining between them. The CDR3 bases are TGCGCCAGCAGCGCCACGACGGGTAGCCCTGAAGCTTTCTTT. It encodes CASSATTGSPEAFF.

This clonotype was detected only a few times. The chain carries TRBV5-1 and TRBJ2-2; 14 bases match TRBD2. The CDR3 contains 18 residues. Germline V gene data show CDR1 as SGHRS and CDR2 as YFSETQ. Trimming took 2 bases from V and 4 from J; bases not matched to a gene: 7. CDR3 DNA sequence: TGCGCCAGCAGCTTCGGACTAGCGGGAGGAGGTGCCACCGGGGAGCTGTTTTTT. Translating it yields CASSFGLAGGGATGELFF.

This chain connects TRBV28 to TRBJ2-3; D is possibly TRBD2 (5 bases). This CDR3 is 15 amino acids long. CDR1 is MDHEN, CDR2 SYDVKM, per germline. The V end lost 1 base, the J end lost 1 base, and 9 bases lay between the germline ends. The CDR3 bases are TGTGCCAGCAGTTTATATCGGGGAGGCACAGATACGCAGTATTTT. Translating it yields CASSLYRGGTDTQYF.

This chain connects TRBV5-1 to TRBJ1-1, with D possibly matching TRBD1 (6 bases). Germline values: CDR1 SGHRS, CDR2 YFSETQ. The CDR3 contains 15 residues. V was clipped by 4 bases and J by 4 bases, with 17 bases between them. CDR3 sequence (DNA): TGCGCCAGCAGCCCCGGCGGAGGGGGGGGCACTGAAGCTTTCTTT. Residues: CASSPGGGGGTEAFF.

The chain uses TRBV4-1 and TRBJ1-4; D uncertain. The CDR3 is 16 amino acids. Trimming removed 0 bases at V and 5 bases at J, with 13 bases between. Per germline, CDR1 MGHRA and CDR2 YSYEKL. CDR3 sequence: CASSQDRARTNEKLFF. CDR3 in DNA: TGCGCCAGCAGCCAAGATCGCGCACGGACGAATGAAAAACTGTTTTTT.

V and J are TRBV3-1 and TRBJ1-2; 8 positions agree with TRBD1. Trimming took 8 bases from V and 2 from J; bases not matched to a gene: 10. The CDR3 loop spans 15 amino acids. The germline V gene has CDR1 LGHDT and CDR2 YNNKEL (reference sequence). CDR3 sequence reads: CASSRIAGGNYGYTF. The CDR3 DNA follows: TGTGCCAGCTCTCGTATTGCAGGGGGCAACTATGGCTACACCTTC.

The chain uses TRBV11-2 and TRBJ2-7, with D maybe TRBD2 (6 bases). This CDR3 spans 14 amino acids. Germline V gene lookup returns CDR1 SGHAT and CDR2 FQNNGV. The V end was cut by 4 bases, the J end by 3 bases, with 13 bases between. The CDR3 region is CASSSTRGIYEQYF. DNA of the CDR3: TGTGCCAGCAGCTCCACACGGGGGATCTACGAGCAGTACTTC.

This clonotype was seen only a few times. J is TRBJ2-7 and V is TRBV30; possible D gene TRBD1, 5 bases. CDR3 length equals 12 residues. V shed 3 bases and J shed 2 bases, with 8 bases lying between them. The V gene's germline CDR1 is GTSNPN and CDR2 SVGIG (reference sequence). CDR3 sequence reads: CAWRSRAYEQYF. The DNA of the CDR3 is TGTGCCTGGAGAAGCAGGGCCTACGAGCAGTACTTC.

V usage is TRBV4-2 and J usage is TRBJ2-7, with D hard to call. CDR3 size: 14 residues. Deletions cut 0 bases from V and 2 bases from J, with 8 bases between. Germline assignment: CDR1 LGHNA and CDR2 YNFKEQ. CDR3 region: CASSQELLAYEQYF. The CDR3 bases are TGTGCCAGCAGCCAAGAATTGCTTGCCTACGAGCAGTACTTC.